This paragraph covers one TCR beta chain sequence. What it binds is not known. This sample was taken from a study of CD8 T cells in ankylosing spondylitis. General observations from the study: The study looked at matched synovial fluid samples from ankylosing spondylitis patients. Disease-linked clones were reported to be significantly enriched there. Disease-linked clones had a CD8+ phenotype and relatively low frequency in peripheral blood. A TCR beta motif of roughly eight highly homologous variants appeared characteristic of ankylosing spondylitis blood.

V gave up 1 base and J gave up 4 bases; unmatched junction bases: 5. Looked up from germline, CDR1 is MGHRA and CDR2 is YSYEKL. The CDR3 is 16 amino acids. Quantitative 5'-RACE with molecular barcodes generated TCR beta libraries. TCRdb recomputed calls from the 5' RACE reads with MiXCR, one row per CDR3 protein. The sample has 220,000 or so distinct CDR3 sequences; about a sixth are singletons. The TCR was taken from a male donor with ankylosing spondylitis. This sequence joins TRBV4-1 and TRBJ2-7, with 12 bases matching TRBD1. Source material: blood, either unsorted or a sorted T cell fraction (not recorded which). In DNA, the CDR3 is TGCGCCAGCAGCCAAGCCTTGGGACAGGGGGCTTACGAGCAGTACTTC. This gives the protein CASSQALGQGAYEQYF.